This TCR beta chain was documented in a study of T-cell memory formation after mild COVID-19. MiXCR, run by TCRdb on the 5' RACE reads, gives a single entry per CDR3 protein. The data contain more than 250,000 distinct CDR3 sequences, about a sixth of them singletons. Germline V gene lookup returns CDR1 LGHNA and CDR2 YSLEER. The CDR3 runs 14 residues. This clonotype was observed at least ten times. One junction end disagrees with the germline gene, perhaps due to a read error. The source of this sequence is a man aged 18-30 years who had mild COVID-19 (a few samples of this study predate the infection). Cell type and time point are not known. The rearrangement links TRBV4-3 to TRBJ2-7; a weak D match, TRBD1 (8 bases). Material: PBMCs or a T cell subset sorted from them (not recorded which). Here the CDR3 DNA reads TGTGCCAGCAGCCAAGACAGGGGAGGGTACGAGCAGTACTTC. It is translated as CASSQDRGGYEQYF.